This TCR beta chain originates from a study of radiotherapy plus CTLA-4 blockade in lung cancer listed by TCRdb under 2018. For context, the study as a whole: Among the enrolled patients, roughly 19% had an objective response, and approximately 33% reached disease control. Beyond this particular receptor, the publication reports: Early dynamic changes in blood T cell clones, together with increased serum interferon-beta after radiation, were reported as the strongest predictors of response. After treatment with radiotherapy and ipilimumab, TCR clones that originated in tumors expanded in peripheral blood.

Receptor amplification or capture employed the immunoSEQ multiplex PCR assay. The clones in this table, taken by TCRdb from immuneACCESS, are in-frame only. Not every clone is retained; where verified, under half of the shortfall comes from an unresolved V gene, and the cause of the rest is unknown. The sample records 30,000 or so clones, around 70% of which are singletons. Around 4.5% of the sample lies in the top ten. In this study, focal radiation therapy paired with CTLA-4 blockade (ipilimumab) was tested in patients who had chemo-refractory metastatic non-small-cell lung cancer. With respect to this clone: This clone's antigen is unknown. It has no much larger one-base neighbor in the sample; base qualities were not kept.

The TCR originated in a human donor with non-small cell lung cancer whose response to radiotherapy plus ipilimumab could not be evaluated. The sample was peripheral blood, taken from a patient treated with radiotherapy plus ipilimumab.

CDR3 loop: CASSFQTVIGTGELFF. At the DNA level, the sequence is TGTGCCAGCAGTTTTCAGACAGTCATCGGCACCGGGGAGCTGTTTTTT. The chain is made from TRBV5-6 and TRBJ2-2; the D region possibly corresponds to TRBD1 (5 bases align). From the cysteine up to the phenylalanine, the CDR3 has a length of 16 residues. Just the 48-base CDR3 DNA is kept, in frame starting at base 1. From the germline V gene, CDR1 is SGHDT and CDR2 is YYEEEE. The V and J ends are trimmed by 5 bases and 4 bases, leaving 18 bases between them.